These T cell receptor beta chains were read from a single sample in a study of response to subunit inactivated influenza vaccine. Each CDR3 protein is one row after TCRdb ran MiXCR on the RT-PCR reads. The sample shows 500,000 to 600,000 distinct CDR3 sequences, 14% of them seen only once. Sequencing used PBMCs from blood, obtained about 11 days after vaccination. The receptors here all came from a man in his fifties or sixties who received an inactivated influenza vaccine. Each CDR3 is given with its conserved first and last residue. Fields, in order: clone size, J gene, D gene, V gene, CDR3 protein, CDR3 DNA. The D gene is left open where the match is weak. Expanded clones get a size class; other rows say once, few or many, or leave the size out.

clone_size: few; j_call: TRBJ1-6; d_call: .; v_call: TRBV27; cdr3_aa: CASSLRGDSYNSPLHF; cdr3_nt: TGTGCCAGCAGCCTAAGGGGGGACTCCTATAATTCACCCCTCCACTTT
clone_size: few; j_call: TRBJ2-3; d_call: .; v_call: TRBV6-1; cdr3_aa: CASLRGASGADTQYF; cdr3_nt: TGTGCCAGCTTACGGGGGGCGTCCGGGGCAGATACGCAGTATTTT
clone_size: few; j_call: TRBJ2-7; d_call: TRBD1; v_call: TRBV20-1; cdr3_aa: CSASRGRHEQYF; cdr3_nt: TGCAGTGCTAGTAGGGGGCGCCACGAGCAGTACTTC
clone_size: .; j_call: TRBJ1-4; d_call: TRBD1; v_call: TRBV9; cdr3_aa: CASSKQGQLNEKLFF; cdr3_nt: TGTGCCAGCAGCAAACAGGGACAGCTGAATGAAAAACTGTTTTTT
clone_size: .; j_call: TRBJ1-6; d_call: .; v_call: TRBV9; cdr3_aa: CASRKTDYNSPLHF; cdr3_nt: TGTGCCAGCAGAAAGACAGACTATAATTCACCCCTCCACTTT
clone_size: .; j_call: TRBJ2-7; d_call: .; v_call: TRBV20-1; cdr3_aa: CSARPNSGGGSYEQYF; cdr3_nt: TGCAGTGCTAGACCCAATAGCGGAGGGGGTTCCTACGAGCAGTACTTC
clone_size: .; j_call: TRBJ2-7; d_call: TRBD1; v_call: TRBV2; cdr3_aa: CASRGQGHEQYF; cdr3_nt: TGTGCCAGCAGAGGACAGGGGCACGAGCAGTACTTC
clone_size: .; j_call: TRBJ2-1; d_call: .; v_call: TRBV7-9; cdr3_aa: CASSLSQGRRYNEQFF; cdr3_nt: TGTGCCAGCAGCTTAAGTCAGGGGAGAAGGTACAATGAGCAGTTCTTC
clone_size: few; j_call: TRBJ2-7; d_call: .; v_call: TRBV10-1; cdr3_aa: CASSLGGLGVREQYF; cdr3_nt: TGCGCCAGCAGTCTCGGTGGCCTAGGAGTCCGAGAGCAGTACTTC
clone_size: few; j_call: TRBJ1-1; d_call: TRBD1; v_call: TRBV12-3/TRBV12-4; cdr3_aa: CASSPGTAEAFF; cdr3_nt: TGTGCCAGCAGTCCCGGGACAGCTGAAGCTTTCTTT
clone_size: .; j_call: TRBJ2-3; d_call: TRBD2; v_call: TRBV7-9; cdr3_aa: CASNQAGSTDTQYF; cdr3_nt: TGTGCCAGCAACCAAGCGGGGAGCACAGATACGCAGTATTTT